One and the same sample provided the 17 T cell receptor beta chains below, sequenced in a study of blood T cell repertoires in COVID-19. Produced via immunoSEQ multiplex PCR; TCRdb's table is partial and in-frame only. The table has 210,000 or so clones, approximately 87% seen once. Material: peripheral blood. These receptors all come from a woman between 45 and 65 years old with acute or convalescent COVID-19.

V usage is TRBV5-6 and J usage is TRBJ1-2; possibly TRBD1 for D (5 bases). The CDR3 loop spans 13 amino acids. The V end was cut by 6 bases, the J end by 7 bases, with 16 bases between. Germline CDR1 reads SGHDT; CDR2 reads YYEEEE. The CDR3 here is CASTFQGFIGYTF. The CDR3 bases are TGTGCCAGCACCTTCCAGGGTTTTATTGGCTACACCTTC.

In its sample, this clone was seen a few times. The conserved phenylalanine or tryptophan is not found at the CDR3 terminus, so this likely reflects a read error. No DNA is shown, since the ends of the CDR3 on it are uncertain; the CDR3 is the one TCRdb lists. The CDR3 here is CASSGQGAPD. V usage is TRBV6-4 and J usage is TRBJ1-1; TRBD1 reflects the table's D call only, with no check against the DNA. Ends included, the CDR3 has 10 residues. Germline CDR1 and CDR2: MRHNA and SNTAGT.

This chain links TRBV18 with TRBJ2-3; D is undetermined. This CDR3 has 14 amino acids. Trimming stripped 1 base from V and 3 bases from J, with 8 bases between. CDR1 is KGHSH and CDR2 is LQKENI in the germline V gene. The CDR3 DNA follows: TGTGCCAGCTCACCACGAATGGAGACAGATACGCAGTATTTT. Protein product: CASSPRMETDTQYF.

The chain links TRBV10-1 to TRBJ2-6; TRBD1 matches at 7 bases. Germline V gives CDR1 WNHNN, CDR2 SYGVQD (reference sequence). This CDR3 comprises 15 residues. V was pared by 8 bases and J by 3 bases, with 7 bases of the junction left unmatched. CDR3 sequence reads: CASPTGADGANVLTF. The CDR3 coding sequence is TGCGCCAGCCCCACAGGGGCTGATGGGGCCAACGTCCTGACTTTC.

This clone was detected a few times. This chain connects TRBV7-9 to TRBJ2-1; D ambiguous. The CDR3 spans 12 residues. Germline V gene lookup returns CDR1 SEHNR and CDR2 FQNEAQ (reference sequence). V was shortened by 4 bases and J by 7 bases, with 8 bases between the two germline ends. The CDR3 DNA follows: TGTGCCAGCAGCTCTGGAGCGAATGAGCAGTTCTTC. Translation: CASSSGANEQFF.

This chain links TRBV7-2 with TRBJ1-5; 8 positions agree with TRBD1. The CDR3 spans 14 residues. CDR1 is SGHTA and CDR2 is FQGNSA in the germline V gene. The V and J ends lost 3 bases and 4 bases, in that order; junction bases with no gene match: 2. CDR3 region: CASSLDRENQPQHF. The CDR3, as DNA: TGTGCCAGCAGCTTGGACAGGGAGAATCAGCCCCAGCATTTT.

This rearrangement joins TRBV6-2 or TRBV6-3 to TRBJ2-1, with TRBD2 matching 14 bases. V was pared by 2 bases and J by 8 bases, with 8 bases of the junction left unmatched. CDR3 length: 17 amino acids. Germline V CDR1 and CDR2: MNHEY, SVGEGT. The CDR3 reads CASSYPRTSGRKDEQFF. The CDR3 DNA reads TGTGCCAGCAGTTACCCGAGGACTAGCGGGAGGAAGGATGAGCAGTTCTTC.

The chain combines TRBV14 with TRBJ1-1, with 9 bases aligning to TRBD1. V was pared by 5 bases and J by 5 bases, with 6 bases of the junction left unmatched. This CDR3 contains 14 residues. Germline V lookup: CDR1 SGHDN, CDR2 FVKESK. The CDR3 coding sequence is TGTGCCAGCAGCAGGGGGACAGGGCCTACTGAAGCTTTCTTT. Translation: CASSRGTGPTEAFF.

The rearrangement links TRBV27 to TRBJ2-7, with TRBD2 matching 13 bases. The CDR3 covers 14 residues. Germline CDR1 reads MNHEY; CDR2 reads SMNVEV (reference sequence). V was pared by 4 bases and J by 13 bases, with 10 bases of the junction left unmatched. The CDR3 sequence: CASSSGTSGARKYF. CDR3 in DNA: TGTGCCAGCAGTTCGGGGACTAGCGGGGCCAGGAAATACTTC.

The V and J genes are TRBV6-5 and TRBJ1-6; D perhaps matches TRBD1 (6 bases). Germline V CDR1 and CDR2: MNHEY, SVGAGI. This CDR3 has 14 amino acids. The V and J ends lost 6 bases and 10 bases respectively, with 16 bases between them. CDR3 coding DNA: TGTGCCAGCAGCCTCGAGGGGGAAAGGTCACCCCTCCACTTT. As protein: CASSLEGERSPLHF.

The chain employs TRBV5-4 and TRBJ1-6; TRBD1 matches 7 bases. This CDR3 is 16 amino acids long. Germline CDR1 SGHNT, CDR2 YYREEE (reference sequence). J gave up 8 bases and V 0 bases, and 8 bases lay outside the gene matches. The CDR3 DNA follows: TGTGCCAGCAGCTTGGAAGAGGGGGCGCGTGATTCACCCCTCCACTTT. Translated, it gives CASSLEEGARDSPLHF.

This clone was counted a few times. The chain recombines TRBV2 with TRBJ2-7, with TRBD1 identical over 8 bases. Germline V gene data show CDR1 as SNHLY and CDR2 as FYNNEI. This CDR3 has 13 residues. V dropped 10 bases and J dropped 0; count of bases not matched to a gene: 5. The CDR3: CAIRDRSSYEQYF. Written as DNA, the CDR3 is TGTGCCATCCGGGACAGGAGCTCCTACGAGCAGTACTTC.

The chain is built from TRBV7-8 and TRBJ1-5, with D maybe TRBD1 (6 bases). Germline V gives CDR1 SGHVS, CDR2 FQNEAQ. The germline V and J ends were trimmed by 1 base and 3 bases, with 19 bases remaining between them. The CDR3 runs 18 residues. The CDR3 spells CASSLGGGGSRVNQPQHF. The CDR3 DNA reads as TGTGCCAGCAGCTTAGGAGGGGGGGGCTCGAGGGTCAATCAGCCCCAGCATTTT.

The chain couples TRBV5-4 to TRBJ2-2; 10 positions agree with TRBD2. The CDR3 runs to 15 residues. The V gene end was trimmed by 6 bases and the J gene end by 6 bases; junction bases not matched to a gene: 8. Germline CDR1 SGHNT, CDR2 YYREEE (reference sequence). CDR3 DNA sequence: TGTGCCAGCATCCCAGCGGGAGGGCCCCCCGGGGAGCTGTTTTTT. Encoded protein: CASIPAGGPPGELFF.

The chain links TRBV12-3 or TRBV12-4 to TRBJ1-5; perhaps TRBD1 as D (6 bases). The CDR3 runs 13 residues. V was pared by 5 bases and J by 4 bases, with 9 bases between. This CDR3 is CASSRTDNQPQHF. CDR3 DNA sequence: TGTGCCAGCAGTAGGACAGATAATCAGCCCCAGCATTTT.

The chain carries TRBV18 and TRBJ2-7, with D perhaps TRBD1 (6 bases). Germline values: CDR1 KGHSH, CDR2 LQKENI. The ends were cut back, 4 bases at V and 6 bases at J, with 22 bases in the middle. CDR3 length: 16 amino acids. The chain's CDR3 is CASSLTRQEPRAEQYF. CDR3 coding DNA: TGTGCCAGCTCACTCACCCGACAGGAGCCTAGAGCCGAGCAGTACTTC.

The gene calls are TRBV19 and TRBJ1-3; 7 nucleotides agree with TRBD1. Germline CDR1 and CDR2: LNHDA and SQIVND (reference sequence). V shed 8 bases and J 4 bases; nucleotides not matched to a gene: 8. The CDR3 is 14 residues long. This chain's CDR3 is CASRSTGAGNTIYF. The CDR3 DNA reads TGTGCCAGTCGCTCTACAGGGGCGGGAAACACCATATATTTT.